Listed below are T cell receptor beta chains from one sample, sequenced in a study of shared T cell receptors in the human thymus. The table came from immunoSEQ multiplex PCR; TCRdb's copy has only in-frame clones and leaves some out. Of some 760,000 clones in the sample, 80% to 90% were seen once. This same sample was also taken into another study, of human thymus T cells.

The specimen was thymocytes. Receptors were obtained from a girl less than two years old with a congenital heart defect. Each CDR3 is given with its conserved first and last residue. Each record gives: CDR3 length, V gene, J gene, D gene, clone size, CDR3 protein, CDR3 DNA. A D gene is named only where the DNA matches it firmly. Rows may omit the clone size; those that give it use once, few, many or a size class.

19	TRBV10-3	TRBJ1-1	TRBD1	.	CAISESSGGDRQANTEAFF	TGTGCCATCAGTGAGTCAAGCGGGGGGGACAGGCAAGCGAACACTGAAGCTTTCTTT
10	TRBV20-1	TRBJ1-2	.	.	CSSPVYGYTF	TGCAGTTCACCGGTCTATGGCTACACCTTC
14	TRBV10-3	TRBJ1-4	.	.	CAISESTGTPDLFF	TGTGCCATCAGTGAGTCCACCGGGACACCAGACCTGTTTTTT
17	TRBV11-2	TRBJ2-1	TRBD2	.	CASSLMVSGAPYNEQFF	TGTGCCAGCAGCTTAATGGTTAGCGGGGCCCCGTACAATGAGCAGTTCTTC
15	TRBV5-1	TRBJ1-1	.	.	CASSLDREEDTEAFF	TGCGCCAGCAGCTTGGATAGAGAGGAGGACACTGAAGCTTTCTTT
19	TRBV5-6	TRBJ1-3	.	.	CASSLAGRVAPLSGNTIYF	TGTGCCAGCAGCTTGGCTGGCAGGGTGGCCCCACTCTCTGGAAACACCATATATTTT
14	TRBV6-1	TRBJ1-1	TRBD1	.	CASSDGQGNTEAFF	TGTGCCAGCAGTGACGGACAGGGGAACACTGAAGCTTTCTTT
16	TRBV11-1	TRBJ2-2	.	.	CASSVGPFRGTGELFF	TGTGCCAGCAGCGTCGGGCCCTTTAGGGGGACCGGGGAGCTGTTTTTT
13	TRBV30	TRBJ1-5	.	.	CEAEDSRNQPQHF	TGTGAGGCCGAGGACAGCCGCAATCAGCCCCAGCATTTT
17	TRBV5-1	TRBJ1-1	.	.	CASSLGLLSTRGTEAFF	TGCGCCAGCAGCTTGGGTCTGTTAAGCACCCGTGGCACTGAAGCTTTCTTT
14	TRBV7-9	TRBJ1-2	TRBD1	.	CASSLGQGNYGYTF	TGTGCCAGCAGCTTGGGACAGGGTAACTATGGCTACACCTTC
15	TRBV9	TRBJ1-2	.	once	CASSPRRQGNYGYTF	TGTGCCAGCAGCCCCCGCCGCCAGGGAAACTATGGCTACACCTTC
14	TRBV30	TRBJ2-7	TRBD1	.	CAWSTDRESYEQYF	TGTGCCTGGAGTACGGACAGGGAGTCTTACGAGCAGTACTTC
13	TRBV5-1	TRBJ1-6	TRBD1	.	CASSKTGNSPLHF	TGCGCCAGCAGCAAGACAGGGAATTCCCCCCTCCACTTT
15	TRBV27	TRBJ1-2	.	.	CASSPSTGANYGYTF	TGTGCCAGCAGTCCGTCGACAGGAGCTAACTATGGCTACACCTTC
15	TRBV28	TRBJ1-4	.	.	CASSSVGGSNEKLFF	TGTGCCAGCAGTTCCGTGGGGGGATCTAATGAAAAACTGTTTTTT
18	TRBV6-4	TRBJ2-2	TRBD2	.	CASGTGTRAPGDTGELFF	TGTGCCAGCGGGACCGGGACTAGAGCCCCCGGGGACACCGGGGAGCTGTTTTTT
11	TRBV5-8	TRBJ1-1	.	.	CASSPEKRAFF	TGTGCCAGCAGCCCCGAAAAGCGAGCTTTCTTT
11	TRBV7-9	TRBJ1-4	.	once	CASSFLEKLFF	TGTGCCAGCAGCTTCCTTGAAAAACTGTTTTTT
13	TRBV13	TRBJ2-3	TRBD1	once	CASIIQGADTQYF	TGTGCCAGCATCATACAGGGGGCAGATACGCAGTATTTT
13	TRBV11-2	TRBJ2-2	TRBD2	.	CASKRGRAGELFF	TGTGCCAGCAAGCGGGGGCGGGCCGGGGAGCTGTTTTTT
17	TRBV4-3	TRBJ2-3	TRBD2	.	CASSQDERGPPLSTQYF	TGCGCCAGCAGCCAAGATGAGCGGGGTCCCCCCCTAAGTACGCAGTATTTT
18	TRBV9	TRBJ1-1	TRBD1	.	CASSSRPGTGGRDTEAFF	TGTGCCAGCAGCTCGCGCCCCGGGACAGGGGGCCGGGACACTGAAGCTTTCTTT
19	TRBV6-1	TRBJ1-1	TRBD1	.	CASSEAIRDRTLGGPEAFF	TGTGCCAGCAGTGAAGCCATCCGGGACAGAACTCTCGGGGGTCCTGAAGCTTTCTTT
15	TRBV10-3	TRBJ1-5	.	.	CAISAESGIDQPQHF	TGTGCCATCAGTGCAGAATCGGGGATTGATCAGCCCCAGCATTTT
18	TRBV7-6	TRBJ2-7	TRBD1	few	CASKASPRPGTGKYEQYF	TGTGCCAGCAAAGCTTCCCCCCGGCCGGGGACAGGGAAGTACGAGCAGTACTTC
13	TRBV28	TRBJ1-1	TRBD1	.	CASSPHRGLRAFF	TGTGCCAGCAGTCCTCACAGGGGCCTGAGGGCTTTCTTT
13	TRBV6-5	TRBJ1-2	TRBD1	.	CASTEGQGGGYTF	TGTGCCAGCACTGAAGGACAGGGAGGTGGCTACACCTTC
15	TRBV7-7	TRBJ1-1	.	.	CASSPYTQGHTEAFF	TGTGCTAGCAGCCCTTACACGCAGGGGCACACTGAAGCTTTCTTT
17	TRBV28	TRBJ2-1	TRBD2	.	CASSPTGAGDNYNEQFF	TGTGCCAGCAGTCCCACGGGAGCGGGGGATAACTACAATGAGCAGTTCTTC
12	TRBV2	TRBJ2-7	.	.	CASSVGRGEQYF	TGTGCCAGCAGTGTTGGACGGGGCGAGCAGTACTTC
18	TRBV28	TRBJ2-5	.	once	CASTLQRRLAEHQETQYF	TGTGCCAGCACGCTCCAGCGACGATTAGCGGAACACCAAGAGACCCAGTACTTC
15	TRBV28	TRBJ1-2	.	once	CASSFRDTLNYGYTF	TGTGCCAGCAGTTTCCGGGACACCCTAAACTATGGCTACACCTTC
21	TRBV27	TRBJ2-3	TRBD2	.	CASSLSGPSGGADTHTDTQYF	TGTGCCAGCAGTTTATCAGGCCCCAGCGGGGGGGCCGACACACACACAGATACGCAGTATTTT
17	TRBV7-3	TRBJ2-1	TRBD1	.	CASSPGTGPHSYNEQFF	TGTGCCAGCAGCCCCGGGACAGGGCCTCACTCTTACAATGAGCAGTTCTTC
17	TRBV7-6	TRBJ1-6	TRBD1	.	CASSSGGRQDYDSPLHF	TGTGCCAGCAGCTCAGGGGGGCGACAGGACTATGATTCACCCCTCCACTTT
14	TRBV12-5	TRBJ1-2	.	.	CASGVQGVRYGYTF	TGTGCTAGTGGGGTACAGGGAGTTAGGTATGGCTACACCTTC
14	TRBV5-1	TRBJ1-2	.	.	CASSLGQLNYGYTF	TGCGCCAGCAGCTTAGGACAGCTAAACTATGGCTACACCTTC
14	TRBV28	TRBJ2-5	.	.	CASSLPTGGETQYF	TGTGCCAGCAGTTTACCCACCGGCGGGGAGACCCAGTACTTC
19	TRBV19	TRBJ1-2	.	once	CASSPSSLETPDRSLGYTF	TGTGCCAGTAGTCCCTCCTCCCTAGAAACTCCTGACAGGTCTCTGGGCTACACCTTC
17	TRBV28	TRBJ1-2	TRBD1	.	CASSPGTGTEAFYGYTF	TGTGCCAGCAGCCCCGGGACAGGAACCGAAGCCTTCTATGGCTACACCTTC
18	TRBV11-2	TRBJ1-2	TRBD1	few	CASSLDEDRGPEDYGYTF	TGTGCCAGCAGCTTAGATGAGGACAGGGGGCCAGAAGACTATGGCTACACCTTC
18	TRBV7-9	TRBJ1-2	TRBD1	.	CASSARTGKKKANYGYTF	TGTGCCAGCAGCGCGCGGACAGGGAAAAAAAAAGCTAACTATGGCTACACCTTC
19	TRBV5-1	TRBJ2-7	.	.	CASILLTRLHGTATYEQYF	TGCGCCAGCATCCTACTCACACGGCTACACGGGACTGCCACCTACGAGCAGTACTTC
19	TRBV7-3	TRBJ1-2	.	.	CASSLFFGGDYLTDYGYTF	TGTGCCAGCAGCTTATTCTTCGGGGGGGATTATCTGACGGACTATGGCTACACCTTC
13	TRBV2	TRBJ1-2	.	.	CASSGTGNYGYTF	TGTGCCAGCAGTGGAACAGGGAACTATGGCTACACCTTC
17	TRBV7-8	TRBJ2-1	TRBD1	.	CASSRPCRTGEYNEQFF	TGTGCCAGCAGCCGTCCCTGTAGGACAGGTGAGTACAATGAGCAGTTCTTC
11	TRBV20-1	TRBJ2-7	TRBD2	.	CSAGLVEEQYF	TGCAGTGCCGGACTAGTGGAGGAGCAGTACTTC
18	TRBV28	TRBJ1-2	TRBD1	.	CASSLRPGQARTNYGYTF	TGTGCCAGCAGTTTAAGGCCGGGACAGGCCCGAACTAACTATGGCTACACCTTC
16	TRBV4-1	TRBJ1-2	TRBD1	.	CASSPRRDRGDRWGTF	TGCGCCAGCAGCCCCCGAAGGGACAGGGGCGACCGTTGGGGCACCTTC